This record covers a single TCR beta chain. The sample is drawn from a study of blood T cell repertoires in COVID-19. Overall study: From the United States, Italy and Spain came samples of acute and convalescent COVID-19. T cells, B-cell-depleted T cells, or PBMCs supplied cDNA or gDNA.

Per the original methods: How many nucleated cells were present was estimated from reference gene primer amplification. TCRdb's table, derived via immunoSEQ multiplex PCR, lists solely in-frame clones and lacks some. That table is the source of V, J and clone size, and D and trimming were worked out from the DNA. The sample gives approximately 260,000 clones, around 90% of which show up once; roughly 2.2% is in the top ten. The J segment lost 6 bases and the V segment lost 3 bases, leaving 4 bases of the junction unmatched. CDR1 is KGHSH and CDR2 is LQKENI in the germline V gene. The CDR3 runs 14 residues.

This receptor was identified in a man aged 50-59 years with acute or convalescent COVID-19. Sequences were obtained from peripheral blood. The rearrangement joins TRBV18 to TRBJ2-1; 8 nucleotides agree with TRBD2. In DNA, the CDR3 is TGTGCCAGCTCACCGACTAGCGTAAGCAATGAGCAGTTCTTC. Encoded protein: CASSPTSVSNEQFF.